This TCR beta chain was sequenced in a study of blood T cell repertoires in COVID-19. In the original processing: The authors estimated nucleated cell counts from reference gene primer amplification. Only in-frame clones appear in the TCRdb table, and some are missing; sequencing was by immunoSEQ multiplex PCR. V, J and clone size reflect that table, while D and trimming were determined from the DNA. This table has about 79,000 clones, around nine tenths appearing once. There are 13 residues in the CDR3. Germline-derived CDR1 and CDR2 are SNHLY and FYNNEI. V gave up 6 bases and J gave up 4 bases; unmatched junction bases: 4.

J is TRBJ1-1 and V is TRBV2, with 8 bases that match TRBD1. The sequenced sample consisted of peripheral blood. The clonotype originates from a man between 65 and 85 years old with active or convalescent COVID-19. CDR3 region: CASRVTGGTEAFF. The CDR3, as DNA: TGTGCCAGCAGAGTTACAGGGGGCACTGAAGCTTTCTTT.